This TCR beta chain was obtained from a study of OX40 agonist ivuxolimab in advanced cancers. This CDR3 has 14 residues. The V gene's germline CDR1 is MNHEY and CDR2 SMNVEV (reference sequence). V lost 7 bases and J 4 bases, leaving 11 bases between the germline ends. The table came from immunoSEQ multiplex PCR; TCRdb's copy has only in-frame clones and leaves some out. The sample has about 62,000 clones; around 93% are singletons. The sample in question was CD4+ or CD8+ T cells sorted from blood, obtained in a trial of the OX40 agonist ivuxolimab. This TCR was sampled from an adult with an advanced solid tumor such as melanoma, head and neck, liver or kidney cancer. This chain links TRBV27 with TRBJ2-6; maybe TRBD2 (5 bases). DNA for the CDR3: TGTGCCAGCACCCCCGGGGTGGGGGCCAACGTCCTGACTTTC. It specifies CASTPGVGANVLTF.